The rows below give T cell receptor beta chains drawn from one sample of a study of cytomegalovirus exposure and HLA in healthy donors. The protocol was immunoSEQ multiplex PCR, while the TCRdb copy is restricted to in-frame clones and leaves out a portion. In the table there are more than 110,000 clones, roughly 70% of which are singletons. The sample was PBMCs. All receptors come from a young man in good health and CMV-seronegative. CDR3s include the opening cysteine and the closing phenylalanine or tryptophan.

v_gene: TRBV2; j_gene: TRBJ2-2; CDR3aa: CASRDRTSGGIGFF
v_gene: TRBV4-2; j_gene: TRBJ1-2; CDR3aa: CASSQGATGNYGYTF
v_gene: TRBV6-5; j_gene: TRBJ2-7; CDR3aa: CASSGLAGAGEQYF
v_gene: TRBV11-2; j_gene: TRBJ2-1; CDR3aa: CASSRQDGEQFF
v_gene: TRBV6-5; j_gene: TRBJ2-7; CDR3aa: CASRRTGGAAYEQYF
v_gene: TRBV29-1; j_gene: TRBJ2-1; CDR3aa: CSAEETVSYNGQFF
v_gene: TRBV25-1; j_gene: TRBJ2-2; CDR3aa: CASRLAGVQTGELFF
v_gene: TRBV28; j_gene: TRBJ1-2; CDR3aa: CASTPRGYGYTF
v_gene: TRBV5-1; j_gene: TRBJ2-1; CDR3aa: CASSETSVYNNEQFF
v_gene: TRBV27; j_gene: TRBJ2-1; CDR3aa: CASRRGQGSYNEQFF
v_gene: TRBV5-1; j_gene: TRBJ2-1; CDR3aa: CASSSDSSSYNEQFF
v_gene: TRBV18; j_gene: TRBJ1-1; CDR3aa: CASSRNREWDTEAFF
v_gene: TRBV7-9; j_gene: TRBJ1-1; CDR3aa: CASSSRTGKNTEAFF
v_gene: TRBV2; j_gene: TRBJ1-1; CDR3aa: CASTGQGAEAFF
v_gene: TRBV27; j_gene: TRBJ1-2; CDR3aa: CASSLKGDYGYTF
v_gene: TRBV15; j_gene: TRBJ2-1; CDR3aa: CATSRGQGSYNEQFF
v_gene: TRBV6-5; j_gene: TRBJ1-3; CDR3aa: CASSYGGTPGNTIYF
v_gene: TRBV11-2; j_gene: TRBJ2-7; CDR3aa: CASNRMTSGSYEQYF
v_gene: TRBV5-5; j_gene: TRBJ1-2; CDR3aa: CASSLDWDYYGYTF
v_gene: TRBV5-1; j_gene: TRBJ2-5; CDR3aa: CASSEGLLEVLQETQYF
v_gene: TRBV6-6; j_gene: TRBJ2-7; CDR3aa: CASTPDRTYEQYF
v_gene: TRBV11-2; j_gene: TRBJ2-1; CDR3aa: CASSLIPWANEQFF
v_gene: TRBV13; j_gene: TRBJ2-3; CDR3aa: CASSLGADTQYF
v_gene: TRBV11-2; j_gene: TRBJ2-5; CDR3aa: CASSYGQGYSETQYF
v_gene: TRBV28; j_gene: TRBJ2-1; CDR3aa: CATSKEGKYNEQFF